A single sample is the source of the 19 T cell receptor beta chains below, sequenced in a study of stem cell transplantation in POMP-related autoinflammatory disease. The assay was immunoSEQ multiplex PCR, and TCRdb's table has in-frame clones only and misses some. The table records about 6,900 clones, around 83% of them present only once. Sequenced: a CXCR5-defined cell subset from PBMCs. Receptors originate from a human donor in good health.

The chain uses TRBV5-4 and TRBJ2-5, with D possibly TRBD2 on 6 matching bases. The V and J ends lost 7 bases and 5 bases respectively, with 15 bases between them. This CDR3 has 13 amino acids. Germline CDR1 is SGHNT and CDR2 is YYREEE (reference sequence). The CDR3 loop is CASHNLREETQYF. As DNA, the CDR3 is TGTGCCAGCCACAACCTCCGGGAGGAGACCCAGTACTTC.

The chain employs TRBV4-1 and TRBJ1-1; D ambiguous. V was shortened by 0 bases and J by 1 base, with 6 bases between the two germline ends. CDR1 and CDR2 from the germline V gene are MGHRA and YSYEKL. This CDR3 contains 14 residues. In nucleotides, the CDR3 is TGCGCCAGCAGCCAAGATTGGGCGAACACTGAAGCTTTCTTT. It translates to CASSQDWANTEAFF.

In nucleotides, the CDR3 is TGTGCCAGCAGCTTGGCCGGGGGGGGAAATACGCAGTATTTT. Amino acid sequence: CASSLAGGGNTQYF. The rearrangement joins TRBV5-4 to TRBJ2-3; 8 nucleotides align to TRBD2. CDR3 length: 14 amino acids. Germline CDR1 is SGHNT and CDR2 is YYREEE (reference sequence). V trimming: 0 bases; J trimming: 7 bases; junction bases outside the gene matches: 4.

The chain has TRBV5-1 and TRBJ2-4; 7 bases agree with TRBD1. This CDR3 has 13 residues. Looked up from germline, CDR1 is SGHRS and CDR2 is YFSETQ. The ends lost 4 bases at V and 15 bases at J; junction bases unmatched: 13. The CDR3 here is CASSPAVDRVLYF. Here the CDR3 DNA reads TGCGCCAGCAGCCCCGCCGTCGACAGGGTACTGTACTTC.

The chain links TRBV19 to TRBJ2-3, with D possibly TRBD1 on 6 matching bases. Germline CDR1 is LNHDA and CDR2 is SQIVND (reference sequence). The CDR3 is 12 residues long. Trimming stripped 4 bases from V and 8 bases from J, with 10 bases between. This CDR3 is CASSNPGVTQYF. Here the CDR3 DNA reads TGTGCCAGTAGTAATCCAGGGGTTACGCAGTATTTT.

This clone was counted once. This chain uses TRBV6-6 with TRBJ1-6; D might be TRBD1 (5 bases). V dropped 0 bases and J dropped 10 bases, with 10 bases sitting between them. Germline values: CDR1 MNHNY, CDR2 SVGAGI (reference sequence). The CDR3 runs to 14 residues. The CDR3 DNA follows: TGTGCCAGCAGTTACTCTGGGGGTCGCTCACCCCTCCACTTT. It specifies CASSYSGGRSPLHF.

The chain recombines TRBV30 with TRBJ2-6, with 7 nucleotides matching TRBD2. V was pared by 5 bases and J by 0 bases, with 1 base of the junction left unmatched. The germline gives CDR1 GTSNPN, CDR2 SVGIG (reference sequence). The CDR3 loop spans 14 amino acids. The CDR3 is CAWGRGSGANVLTF. The CDR3 nucleotides are TGTGCCTGGGGGAGGGGCTCTGGGGCCAACGTCCTGACTTTC.

The chain uses TRBV4-2 and TRBJ2-2, with D possibly being TRBD1 or TRBD2 (6 bases each). The CDR3 is 18 amino acids. V dropped 10 bases and J dropped 3 bases, with 27 bases sitting between them. Germline CDR1 reads LGHNA; CDR2 reads YNFKEQ. CDR3 bases: TGTGCCAAACATTATTACAGGGAGGTAATCCTTTACACCGGGGAGCTGTTTTTT. Its protein product is CAKHYYREVILYTGELFF.

Here the CDR3 DNA reads TGTGCCAGCAGCCCCGGGGCGTCCCACGAGCAGTACTTC. As protein: CASSPGASHEQYF. The rearrangement links TRBV7-3 to TRBJ2-7; D is possibly TRBD1 or TRBD2 (5 bases each). Germline-derived CDR1 and CDR2 are SGHTA and FQGTGA. The ends were cut back, 5 bases at V and 5 bases at J, with 13 bases in the middle. The CDR3 consists of 13 residues.

This sequence joins TRBV7-9 and TRBJ1-2, with 10 nucleotides matching TRBD1. Germline CDR1 reads SEHNR; CDR2 reads FQNEAQ (reference sequence). Unmatched junction bases numbered 7, after V lost 8 bases and J lost 4 bases. This CDR3 region has 14 residues. CDR3 region: CASAPGQGSYGYTF. The CDR3 coding sequence is TGTGCCAGCGCCCCGGGACAGGGGTCCTATGGCTACACCTTC.

The gene calls are TRBV19 and TRBJ1-2; no clear D. This CDR3 has 13 residues. Germline CDR1 is LNHDA and CDR2 is SQIVND (reference sequence). V dropped 4 bases and J dropped 3 bases, with 9 bases sitting between them. The CDR3 sequence: CASSKTKDYGYTF. The CDR3 DNA sequence: TGTGCCAGTAGTAAAACGAAGGACTATGGCTACACCTTC.

The rearrangement links TRBV15 to TRBJ2-5; perhaps TRBD1 as D (5 bases). Germline-derived CDR1 and CDR2 are LNHNV and YYDKDF (reference sequence). The CDR3 contains 15 residues. Trimming left V 4 bases short and J 6 bases short, with 18 bases between. The CDR3 DNA is TGTGCCACCAGCACCCGACAGACCCAGTCGAAGACCCAGTACTTC. As protein: CATSTRQTQSKTQYF.

The chain links TRBV7-2 to TRBJ2-3; D may be TRBD1 or TRBD2 (6 bases each). Looked up from germline, CDR1 is SGHTA and CDR2 is FQGNSA. Trimming took 7 bases from V and 1 from J, leaving 12 bases between them. CDR3 size: 14 residues. CDR3 bases: TGTGCCAGCAAAACCCGGGGGCGCACAGATACGCAGTATTTT. Amino acids: CASKTRGRTDTQYF. Based on the CDR3 plus reference TRBV7-2 and TRBJ2-3, the full variable domain is GAGVSQSPSNKVTEKGKDVELRCDPISGHTALYWYRQSLGQGLEFLIYFQGNSAPDKSGLPSDRFSAERTGGSVSTLTIQRTQQEDSAVYLCASKTRGRTDTQYFGPGTRLTVL.

The V call is TRBV5-6, the J call TRBJ1-6, with D unresolved. CDR1 and CDR2 from the germline V gene are SGHDT and YYEEEE. V lost 0 bases to trimming and J lost 8 bases, with 12 bases between them. This CDR3 is 15 amino acids long. The CDR3 DNA follows: TGTGCCAGCAGCTTGGGTGCCGGGATGGATTCACCCCTCCACTTT. This gives the protein CASSLGAGMDSPLHF.

The gene calls are TRBV11-3 and TRBJ2-7; D not certain. The V and J ends lost 0 bases and 7 bases respectively, with 10 bases between them. CDR3 length: 13 amino acids. Germline CDR1 is SGHNT and CDR2 is YENEEA. The DNA of the CDR3 is TGTGCCAGCAGCTTAGACTTCACTGGTGAGCAGTACTTC. Translated: CASSLDFTGEQYF.

V usage is TRBV30 and J usage is TRBJ1-6, with TRBD1 matching 8 bases. With 1 base clipped from V and 6 bases from J, the junction kept 5 bases outside the gene matches. The V gene's germline CDR1 is GTSNPN and CDR2 SVGIG (reference sequence). The CDR3 runs 15 residues. The chain's CDR3 is CAWSGQGFGNSPLHF. In DNA form, the CDR3 reads TGTGCCTGGAGTGGACAGGGGTTCGGTAATTCACCCCTCCACTTT.

J is TRBJ1-2 and V is TRBV11-3; D is perhaps TRBD1 (6 bases). The CDR3 loop spans 16 amino acids. Germline V gives CDR1 SGHNT, CDR2 YENEEA. V was cut by 4 bases and J by 2 bases, with 17 bases left in between. The CDR3 region has the DNA TGTGCCAGCAGCTCCGAGGGGCGACAGGAGAACTATGGCTACACCTTC. Its translation: CASSSEGRQENYGYTF.

This chain connects TRBV29-1 to TRBJ2-1; D assignment may be TRBD1 or TRBD2 (5 bases each). V was shortened by 4 bases and J by 5 bases, with 9 bases between the two germline ends. Germline CDR1 reads SQVTM; CDR2 reads ANQGSEA. The CDR3 has 12 residues. Here the CDR3 DNA reads TGCAGCGTTGCTTGGGGGAACAATGAGCAGTTCTTC. Translation gives CSVAWGNNEQFF.

This clone was found a few times. The genes are TRBV4-1 and TRBJ1-2; D is perhaps TRBD1 (5 bases). The CDR3 spans 11 residues. Trimming took off 5 bases at V and 5 bases at J, with 6 bases between the two ends. The germline V gene encodes CDR1 MGHRA and CDR2 YSYEKL. DNA of the CDR3: TGCGCCAGCAGCGAGGGGTATGGCTACACCTTC. This gives the protein CASSEGYGYTF.